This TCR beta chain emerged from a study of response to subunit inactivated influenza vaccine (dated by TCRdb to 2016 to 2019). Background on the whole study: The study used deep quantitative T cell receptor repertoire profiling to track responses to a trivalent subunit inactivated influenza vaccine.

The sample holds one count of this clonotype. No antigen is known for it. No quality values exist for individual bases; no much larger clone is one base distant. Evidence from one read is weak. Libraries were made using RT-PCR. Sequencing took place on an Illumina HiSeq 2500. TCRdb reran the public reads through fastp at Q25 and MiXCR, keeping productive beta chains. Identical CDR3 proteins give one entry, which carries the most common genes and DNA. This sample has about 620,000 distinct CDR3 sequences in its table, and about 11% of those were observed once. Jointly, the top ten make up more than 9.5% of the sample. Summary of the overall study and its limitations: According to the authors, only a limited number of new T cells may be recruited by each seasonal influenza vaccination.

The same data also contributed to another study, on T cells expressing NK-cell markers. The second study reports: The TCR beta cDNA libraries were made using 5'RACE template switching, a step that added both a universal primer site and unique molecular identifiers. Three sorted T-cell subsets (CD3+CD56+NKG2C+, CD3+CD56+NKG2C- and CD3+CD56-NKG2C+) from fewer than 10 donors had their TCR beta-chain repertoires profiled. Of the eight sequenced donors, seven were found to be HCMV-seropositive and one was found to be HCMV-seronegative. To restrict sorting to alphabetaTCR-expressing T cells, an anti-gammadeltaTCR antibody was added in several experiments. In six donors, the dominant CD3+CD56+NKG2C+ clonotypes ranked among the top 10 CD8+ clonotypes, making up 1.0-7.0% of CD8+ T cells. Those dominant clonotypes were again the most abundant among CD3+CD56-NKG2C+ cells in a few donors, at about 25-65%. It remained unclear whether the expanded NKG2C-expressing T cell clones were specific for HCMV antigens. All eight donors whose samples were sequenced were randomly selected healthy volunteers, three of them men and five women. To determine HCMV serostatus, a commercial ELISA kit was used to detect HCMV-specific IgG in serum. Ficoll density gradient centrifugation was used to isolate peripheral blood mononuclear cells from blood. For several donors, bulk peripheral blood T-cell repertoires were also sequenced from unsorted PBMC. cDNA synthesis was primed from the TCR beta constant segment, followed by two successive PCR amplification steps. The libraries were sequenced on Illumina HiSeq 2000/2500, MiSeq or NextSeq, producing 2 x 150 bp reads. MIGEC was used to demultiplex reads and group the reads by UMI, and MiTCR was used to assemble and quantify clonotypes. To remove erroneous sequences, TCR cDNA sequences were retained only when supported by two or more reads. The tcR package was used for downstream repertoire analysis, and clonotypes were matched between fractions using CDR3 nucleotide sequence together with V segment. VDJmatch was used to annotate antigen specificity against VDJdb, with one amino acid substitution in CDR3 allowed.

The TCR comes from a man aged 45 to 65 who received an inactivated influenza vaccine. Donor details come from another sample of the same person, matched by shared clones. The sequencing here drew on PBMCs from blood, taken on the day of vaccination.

The nucleotides are TGTGCCAGTAGTATGGGAGGATATACTAACTATGGCTACACCTTC. Its amino acids are CASSMGGYTNYGYTF. The rearrangement combines TRBV19 with TRBJ1-2; there is no confident call for the D gene. The CDR3 goes from the cysteine to the phenylalanine over 15 residues. The DNA shown is the 45-base CDR3, in frame from base 1. V was cut back by 3 bases and J by 0 bases, leaving a gap of 11 bases between them. From a lookup of the germline V gene (reference sequence), CDR1 and CDR2 are LNHDA and SQIVND.